The sequence of this T cell receptor beta chain was determined in a study of spatial heterogeneity in lung cancer (dated by TCRdb to the late 2010s). Concerning the study at large: More beta-chain than alpha-chain transcripts were consistently detected, likely reflecting higher beta-chain transcript abundance. In the raw uncorrected reads, each unique combination of TCR and UMI appeared on average more than ten times. In non-small cell lung cancer, the study quantitatively compared TCR alpha and beta repertoires across several tumor regions, matched nontumor lung, and blood. TCR repertoire features were related to nonsynonymous mutation counts determined by whole-exome sequencing of tumor tissue. Both alpha and beta chains were TCR-sequenced in samples taken at surgery, namely 220 tumor regions, 61 to 65 matched nontumor lung samples and about 54 PBMC samples.

Library preparation employed 5' RACE. TCRdb lists the instrument as NextSeq 500. In the TCR library protocol, a unique molecular identifier was attached to each TCR cDNA molecule so that PCR and sequencing errors could be corrected. In the source study's methods: TCR identification, UMI-based error correction and CDR3 extraction were all carried out with Decombinator tools. Expanded TCRs were defined as those above a frequency of 2 per 1,000, corresponding to the top 1% of the tumor frequency distribution. Rényi diversity was computed with the R vegan package after subsampling each repertoire 100 times to 5,000 TCRs. CDR3 similarity networks were built from amino acid triplet string-kernel similarity, connecting CDR3s with pairwise similarity above 0.82. TCRdb took the public reads, trimmed them with fastp at Q25, ran MiXCR for clone calling and kept in-frame beta chains. Each CDR3 protein gets just one entry, which takes the most common genes and DNA from the rows behind it. The V and J calls come from TCRdb's annotation, not from the publication. This sample lists 90,000 to 95,000 distinct CDR3 sequences; approximately 12% were detected once. The ten largest clonotypes hold about 38% of the sample.

This sample's time point label indicates: sample taken at primary tumor resection. Donors were around 69 patients with early-stage, untreated non-small cell lung cancer from the lung TRACERx cohort. Without any cell sorting, TCR sequencing was performed on whole RNA extracted either from tumor and nontumor lung tissue or from cryopreserved PBMC samples. Only patients with enough RNA available from two or more tumor regions were chosen for TCR sequencing. Results the study describes overall, beyond this receptor: Confirming at a functional level the hypothesis that regional TCRs recognize regional mutations was considered to require additional single-cell paired TCR alpha and beta sequencing. Ubiquitous expanded tumor TCRs were detected in blood more often at tumor resection than at routine follow-up.

As concerns this clonotype: The clone's antigen remains unknown. Base quality data are lacking; no much larger clone is found one base away.

V sheds 1 base and J sheds 0 bases, leaving 11 bases between their ends. CDR1 SGHRS and CDR2 YFSETQ are derived from the germline V gene. Spanning cysteine to phenylalanine, the CDR3 consists of 15 amino acids. Only the CDR3 DNA is retained, 45 bases long and in frame from the first base. Recombination linked TRBV5-1 to TRBJ2-7; TRBD2 is a weak D gene call, 6 bases matching. Sample: PBMCs, taken at surgery. The clonotype originates from a male donor with early-stage non-small cell lung cancer. The CDR3 corresponds to CASSLQSGVSYEQYF. The DNA is as follows: TGCGCCAGCAGCTTGCAGTCGGGGGTCTCCTACGAGCAGTACTTC.